This T cell receptor beta chain was obtained from a study of response to subunit inactivated influenza vaccine. Study results and caveats: With each seasonal influenza vaccination, the authors suggested, few new T cells are recruited.

Via MiXCR, TCRdb re-called the RT-PCR reads, giving one row per CDR3 protein. The sample shows 650,000 to 850,000 distinct CDR3 sequences, more than 11% of them seen only once. V lost 3 bases and J 4 bases, leaving 3 bases between the germline ends. In germline, CDR1 is LNHDA, CDR2 SQIVND (reference sequence). The CDR3 extends over 12 amino acids. This clonotype was recorded a few times. Antigen: not known. The chain employs TRBV19 and TRBJ2-2, with D uncertain. Sample: PBMCs from blood, taken approximately 15 days before vaccination. The sequence was collected from a man between 50 and 59 years old who received an inactivated influenza vaccine. The CDR3 DNA sequence: TGTGCCAGTAGTATGGCCACCGGGGAGCTGTTTTTT. Translating gives CASSMATGELFF.